Each of the 15 T cell receptor beta chains below was sequenced from the same sample in a study of cytomegalovirus exposure and HLA in healthy donors (dated by TCRdb to about 2017). Libraries were made using the immunoSEQ multiplex PCR assay. The multiplex PCR relied on a mix of 60 forward primers for TCR Vbeta segments and 13 reverse primers for TCR Jbeta segments. Entries here come from immuneACCESS through TCRdb and include only in-frame sequences with V and J called. Some clones fail to appear in such tables; in the studies checked, an unresolved V gene covers under half of the shortfall, and the cause of the remainder is unknown. Present in this sample are fewer than 75,000 clones, roughly four fifths of which were seen just once. Together, the top ten hold approximately 4% of the sample. Material for sequencing was PBMCs. Receptors originate from a young man in good health and CMV-seronegative.

Comments on this clone: A far bigger clonotype differs at one base, so this is likely a read error. CDR3 amino acids: CASSVGTWSNSPLHF. DNA of the CDR3: TGTGCCAGCAGTGTGGGGACATGGAGTAATTCACCCCTCCACTTT. V and J are TRBV6-1 and TRBJ1-6; weak D call: TRBD1 (6 bases). This CDR3 is 15 amino acids long. The V gene's germline CDR1 is MNHNS and CDR2 SASEGT. Trimming stripped 4 bases from V and 6 bases from J, with 13 bases between.

The V call is TRBV7-6, the J call TRBJ2-1; D ambiguous. V shed 1 base and J shed 8 bases, with 18 bases lying between them. CDR3 length: 16 amino acids. Germline V gives CDR1 SGHVS, CDR2 FNYEAQ. CDR3 in DNA: TGTGCCAGCAGCTTAGAATTTACGCAGGTATTCGATGAGCAGTTCTTC. Translation gives CASSLEFTQVFDEQFF.

This chain uses TRBV6-6 with TRBJ1-2, with a tentative D call TRBD1 (6 bases). Trimming took off 1 base at V and 8 bases at J, with 11 bases between the two ends. This CDR3 comprises 13 residues. Germline V lookup: CDR1 MNHNY, CDR2 SVGAGI (reference sequence). The CDR3 DNA reads as TGTGCCAGCAGTTACTACAGGGTGGAAGGCTACACCTTC. It yields the protein CASSYYRVEGYTF.

CDR3 sequence: CASSLMRLREQYF. The CDR3 coding sequence is TGTGCCAGCAGTCTCATGCGACTTCGGGAGCAGTACTTC. The chain recombines TRBV6-5 with TRBJ2-7; D is ambiguous. V dropped 5 bases and J dropped 7 bases, with 15 bases sitting between them. Germline V CDR1 and CDR2: MNHEY, SVGAGI. The CDR3 is made up of 13 amino acids.

The chain links TRBV27 to TRBJ2-5; possible D gene TRBD2, 7 bases. The V end lost 3 bases, the J end lost 2 bases, and 13 bases lay between the germline ends. CDR1 is MNHEY and CDR2 is SMNVEV in the germline V gene (reference sequence). This CDR3 has 15 residues. This chain's CDR3 is CASSFGLGGQETQYF. DNA for the CDR3: TGTGCCAGCAGTTTCGGACTAGGGGGTCAAGAGACCCAGTACTTC.

DNA of the CDR3: TGTGCCAGCAGCTTGGCTTCCTACGAGCAGTACTTC. As protein: CASSLASYEQYF. The chain links TRBV5-5 to TRBJ2-7; D not resolved. This CDR3 is built from 12 residues. The germline V gene encodes CDR1 SGHKS and CDR2 YYEKEE (reference sequence). V gave up 0 bases and J gave up 1 base, with 2 bases separating them.

This sequence joins TRBV30 and TRBJ2-1; TRBD2 might be the D (6 bases). Germline CDR1 GTSNPN, CDR2 SVGIG (reference sequence). Trimming took 4 bases from V and 2 from J, leaving 12 bases between them. The CDR3 contains 14 residues. CDR3 nucleotides: TGTGCCTGGAACTTAGCGGCCCCCTACAATGAGCAGTTCTTC. It encodes CAWNLAAPYNEQFF.

The chain has TRBV30 and TRBJ1-4; D might be TRBD1 (6 bases). The CDR3 spans 14 residues. Trimming left V 1 base short and J 6 bases short, with 12 bases between. In germline, CDR1 is GTSNPN, CDR2 SVGIG (reference sequence). The CDR3 DNA sequence: TGTGCCTGGAGTGCGGGGGCGGGGGATGAAAAACTGTTTTTT. This translates into CAWSAGAGDEKLFF.

The chain employs TRBV6-1 and TRBJ2-7; 7 bases align to TRBD1. The germline gives CDR1 MNHNS, CDR2 SASEGT. Trimming removed 6 bases from V and 2 bases from J; junction bases left unmatched: 1. The CDR3 is 12 amino acids. This CDR3 is CASRTGTYEQYF. In DNA form, the CDR3 reads TGTGCCAGCAGGACAGGGACCTACGAGCAGTACTTC.

The V gene is TRBV15, the J gene TRBJ2-5; D uncertain. The end of the DNA fits TRBJ2-7 better, so the J call may be wrong. The CDR3 is 12 amino acids. Germline V gene lookup returns CDR1 LNHNV and CDR2 YYDKDF (reference sequence). The CDR3 DNA reads as TGTGCCACCAGTCCTAGTAGTTACGAGCAGTACTTC. This encodes CATSPSSYEQYF.

The chain joins TRBV5-4 to TRBJ2-5; 16 bases map to TRBD2. The better agreement between TRBJ2-7 and the DNA end casts doubt on the J call. Germline CDR1 reads SGHNT; CDR2 reads YYREEE (reference sequence). CDR3 length equals 15 residues. The CDR3 nucleotides are TGTGCCAGCAGCCCTGGGACTAGCGGGGGGGCCGAGCAGTACTTC. Protein product: CASSPGTSGGAEQYF.

The chain is built from TRBV23-1 and TRBJ2-7; a weak D match, TRBD1 (6 bases). TRBV23-1 is designated an ORF whose function remains uncertain. V lost 2 bases and J 0 bases, leaving 29 bases between the germline ends. There are 21 residues in the CDR3. The CDR3 loop is CASSQTPTTGHLAQVSYEQYF. CDR3 DNA: TGCGCCAGCAGTCAAACCCCCACGACGGGACATTTGGCCCAGGTCTCCTACGAGCAGTACTTC.

The V and J genes are TRBV7-8 and TRBJ2-1; 11 bases match TRBD2. Germline lookup yields CDR1 SGHVS and CDR2 FQNEAQ. The CDR3 is 20 amino acids. V trimming: 1 base; J trimming: 5 bases; junction bases outside the gene matches: 16. As DNA, the CDR3 is TGTGCCAGCAGCTTAGGAATGTTGGGGCCCGGGACTAGCGGCAACAATGAGCAGTTCTTC. Its protein product is CASSLGMLGPGTSGNNEQFF.

The CDR3 reads CASSLNAYEQYF. CDR3 coding DNA: TGTGCCAGCAGCTTAAATGCCTACGAGCAGTACTTC. The chain recombines TRBV7-2 with TRBJ2-5, with D hard to call. The J call is in doubt because the DNA end fits TRBJ2-7 better. Germline CDR1 is SGHTA and CDR2 is FQGNSA. The CDR3 is made up of 12 amino acids.

The chain uses TRBV7-8 and TRBJ2-2, with TRBD2 identical over 9 bases. J gave up 0 bases and V 3 bases, and 5 bases lay outside the gene matches. Germline-derived CDR1 and CDR2 are SGHVS and FQNEAQ. This CDR3 region has 17 residues. The CDR3 spells CASSFPSGTANTGELFF. The DNA for the CDR3 is TGTGCCAGCAGCTTCCCTAGCGGGACTGCGAACACCGGGGAGCTGTTTTTT.